These T cell receptor beta chains were read from a single sample in a study of neoadjuvant anti-PD-1 for oral cavity cancer. The assay was immunoSEQ multiplex PCR, and TCRdb's table has in-frame clones only and misses some. The sample lists around 17,000 clones; 50% to 75% were seen once. The specimen was PBMCs, collected before nivolumab (anti-PD-1) treatment. The receptor set was obtained from a person between 35 and 79 years old with oral cavity squamous cell carcinoma. The CDR3 runs from the conserved cysteine through the conserved F or W. Each record gives: clone size, V gene, J gene, D gene, CDR3 protein, CDR3 DNA. A D gene is named only where the DNA matches it firmly. Only part of the rows carry a size: once, few, many, or a class if the clone is expanded.

abundance: NA
v_gene: TRBV6-6
j_gene: TRBJ2-7
d_gene: NA
CDR3aa: CASSQTGGSYEQYF
CDR3nt: TGTGCCAGCAGCCAAACAGGCGGCTCCTACGAGCAGTACTTC

abundance: NA
v_gene: TRBV9
j_gene: TRBJ1-4
d_gene: TRBD1
CDR3aa: CASSYGTVLNEKLFF
CDR3nt: TGTGCCAGCAGCTATGGGACAGTTCTCAATGAAAAACTGTTTTTT

abundance: NA
v_gene: TRBV5-1
j_gene: TRBJ2-7
d_gene: NA
CDR3aa: CASSPEGKGSYEQYF
CDR3nt: TGCGCCAGCAGCCCCGAGGGGAAGGGGTCCTACGAGCAGTACTTC

abundance: NA
v_gene: TRBV2
j_gene: TRBJ1-3
d_gene: NA
CDR3aa: CASSPGVKSGNTIYF
CDR3nt: TGTGCCAGCAGTCCAGGGGTGAAGTCTGGAAACACCATATATTTT

abundance: NA
v_gene: TRBV10-3
j_gene: TRBJ1-1
d_gene: NA
CDR3aa: CAISGGGIPEAFF
CDR3nt: TGTGCCATCAGTGGGGGCGGGATCCCTGAAGCTTTCTTT

abundance: NA
v_gene: TRBV28
j_gene: TRBJ1-5
d_gene: TRBD1
CDR3aa: CASRWDRLSNQPQHF
CDR3nt: TGTGCCAGCAGATGGGACAGACTCAGCAATCAGCCCCAGCATTTT

abundance: NA
v_gene: TRBV5-1
j_gene: TRBJ2-1
d_gene: NA
CDR3aa: CASSLAVEQFF
CDR3nt: TGCGCCAGCAGCTTGGCCGTAGAGCAGTTCTTC

abundance: few
v_gene: TRBV19
j_gene: TRBJ1-2
d_gene: NA
CDR3aa: CASSIGYHDYGYTF
CDR3nt: TGTGCCAGTAGTATAGGCTACCATGACTATGGCTACACCTTC

abundance: NA
v_gene: TRBV6-6
j_gene: TRBJ2-5
d_gene: TRBD2
CDR3aa: CASSYGSSGSAETQYF
CDR3nt: TGTGCCAGCAGTTACGGGTCTAGCGGGAGTGCGGAGACCCAGTACTTC

abundance: once
v_gene: TRBV9
j_gene: TRBJ2-5
d_gene: NA
CDR3aa: CASSSGPPKETQYF
CDR3nt: TGTGCCAGCAGCTCAGGCCCTCCTAAAGAGACCCAGTACTTC

abundance: once
v_gene: TRBV5-4
j_gene: TRBJ2-5
d_gene: NA
CDR3aa: CASSRDEERETQYF
CDR3nt: TGTGCCAGCAGCAGGGACGAAGAGCGAGAGACCCAGTACTTC

abundance: once
v_gene: TRBV11-2
j_gene: TRBJ2-6
d_gene: NA
CDR3aa: CASSLDPIGFSGANVLTF
CDR3nt: TGTGCCAGCAGCTTAGATCCGATCGGCTTCTCTGGGGCCAACGTCCTGACTTTC

abundance: few
v_gene: TRBV2
j_gene: TRBJ2-3
d_gene: NA
CDR3aa: CASSEGGGSTDTQYF
CDR3nt: TGTGCCAGCAGTGAAGGAGGAGGGTCCACAGATACGCAGTATTTT

abundance: few
v_gene: TRBV6-6
j_gene: TRBJ1-1
d_gene: NA
CDR3aa: CASSYGDTEAFF
CDR3nt: TGTGCCAGCAGTTACGGGGACACTGAAGCTTTCTTT

abundance: NA
v_gene: TRBV2
j_gene: TRBJ1-2
d_gene: NA
CDR3aa: CASSERVGTGDGYTF
CDR3nt: TGTGCCAGCAGTGAAAGGGTGGGAACGGGAGACGGCTACACCTTC

abundance: NA
v_gene: TRBV6-5
j_gene: TRBJ2-5
d_gene: TRBD2
CDR3aa: CASSHFSGSVETQYF
CDR3nt: TGTGCCAGCAGTCACTTTAGCGGGAGTGTAGAGACCCAGTACTTC

abundance: NA
v_gene: TRBV27
j_gene: TRBJ1-2
d_gene: NA
CDR3aa: CASGPLGYGYTF
CDR3nt: TGTGCCAGCGGACCCCTAGGCTATGGCTACACCTTC

abundance: NA
v_gene: TRBV4-1
j_gene: TRBJ2-2
d_gene: TRBD2
CDR3aa: CASSRSLAGGPPGELFF
CDR3nt: TGCGCCAGCAGCCGCAGTCTCGCGGGAGGGCCCCCCGGGGAGCTGTTTTTT

abundance: few
v_gene: TRBV4-1
j_gene: TRBJ1-2
d_gene: TRBD1
CDR3aa: CASSQEGDRGRNGYTF
CDR3nt: TGCGCCAGCAGCCAAGAGGGGGACAGGGGGCGCAATGGCTACACCTTC

abundance: NA
v_gene: TRBV9
j_gene: TRBJ2-3
d_gene: TRBD1
CDR3aa: CASSGGQGLADTQYF
CDR3nt: TGTGCCAGCAGCGGGGGACAGGGGCTCGCAGATACGCAGTATTTT

abundance: NA
v_gene: TRBV5-8
j_gene: TRBJ1-5
d_gene: NA
CDR3aa: CASRTSSNQPQHF
CDR3nt: TGTGCCAGCCGAACCTCTAGCAATCAGCCCCAGCATTTT

abundance: NA
v_gene: TRBV6-5
j_gene: TRBJ2-1
d_gene: NA
CDR3aa: CASSYSTGKRDNEQFF
CDR3nt: TGTGCCAGCAGTTATTCTACCGGGAAAAGGGACAATGAGCAGTTCTTC

abundance: NA
v_gene: TRBV15
j_gene: TRBJ2-7
d_gene: NA
CDR3aa: CATSSEITYEQYF
CDR3nt: TGTGCCACCAGCAGCGAAATAACCTACGAGCAGTACTTC

abundance: NA
v_gene: TRBV5-6
j_gene: TRBJ2-1
d_gene: TRBD1
CDR3aa: CASSDPTGFEQFF
CDR3nt: TGTGCCAGCAGCGACCCGACAGGGTTTGAGCAGTTCTTC

abundance: NA
v_gene: TRBV9
j_gene: TRBJ2-1
d_gene: TRBD2
CDR3aa: CASSVETSGRPLSYNEQFF
CDR3nt: TGTGCCAGCAGCGTAGAGACTAGCGGGAGACCCCTCTCCTACAATGAGCAGTTCTTC

abundance: few
v_gene: TRBV7-9
j_gene: TRBJ1-5
d_gene: NA
CDR3aa: CAIPTAERSNQPQHF
CDR3nt: TGTGCCATTCCTACTGCTGAACGTAGTAATCAGCCCCAGCATTTT

abundance: NA
v_gene: TRBV11-2
j_gene: TRBJ1-5
d_gene: NA
CDR3aa: CASSPGTYSNQPQHF
CDR3nt: TGTGCCAGCAGCCCCGGGACATATAGCAATCAGCCCCAGCATTTT

abundance: NA
v_gene: TRBV6-5
j_gene: TRBJ1-5
d_gene: NA
CDR3aa: CASSRRGWDQPQHF
CDR3nt: TGTGCCAGCAGCCGCAGGGGTTGGGATCAGCCCCAGCATTTT